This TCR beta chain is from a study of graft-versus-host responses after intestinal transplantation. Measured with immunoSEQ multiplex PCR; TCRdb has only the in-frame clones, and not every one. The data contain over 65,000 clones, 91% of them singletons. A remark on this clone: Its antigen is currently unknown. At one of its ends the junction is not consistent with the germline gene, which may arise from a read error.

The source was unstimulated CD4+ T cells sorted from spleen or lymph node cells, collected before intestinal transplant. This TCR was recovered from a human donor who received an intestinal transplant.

The DNA for the CDR3 is TGCGCCAGCAGTTTGGAGCCGGGACAAAGGGGTGTAAACACTGAAGCTTTCTTT. Translating it yields CASSLEPGQRGVNTEAFF. The rearrangement joins TRBV5-1 to TRBJ1-1, with a tentative D call TRBD1 (6 bases). CDR1 SGHRS and CDR2 YFSETQ come from the germline V gene. CDR3 length equals 18 residues.